This T cell receptor (beta chain) was profiled in a study of blood T cells in healthy people across ages. It was with a sample-barcoded 5' primer and a J-beta primer mix that a second PCR of roughly 7 to 12 cycles was run. Using its own MiXCR run on the 5' RACE reads, TCRdb lists one record per CDR3 protein. The sample gives some 560,000 distinct CDR3 sequences, about a quarter of which show up once; over 3.5% is in the top ten. V lost 1 base and J 1 base, leaving 13 bases between the germline ends. There are 16 residues in the CDR3. These data were also filed under a second study, of T cells of mothers and their children.

The receptor's source is a boy aged 2 to 9 in good health. The sample comprised blood. The chain employs TRBV12-3 or TRBV12-4 and TRBJ2-5; TRBD1 might be the D (6 bases). The CDR3 loop reads CASSLEPGHSQETQYF. Here the CDR3 DNA reads TGTGCCAGCAGTTTAGAGCCGGGACACAGCCAAGAGACCCAGTACTTC.